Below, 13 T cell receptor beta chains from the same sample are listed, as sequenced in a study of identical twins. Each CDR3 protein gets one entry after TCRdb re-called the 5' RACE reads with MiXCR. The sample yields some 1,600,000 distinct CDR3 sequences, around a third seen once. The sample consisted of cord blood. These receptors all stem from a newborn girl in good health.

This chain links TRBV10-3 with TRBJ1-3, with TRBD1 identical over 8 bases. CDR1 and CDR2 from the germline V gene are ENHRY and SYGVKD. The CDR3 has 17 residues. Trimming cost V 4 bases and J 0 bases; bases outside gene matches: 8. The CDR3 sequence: CAISAPRDRSSGNTIYF. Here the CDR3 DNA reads TGTGCCATCAGTGCTCCCCGGGACAGGAGCTCTGGAAACACCATATATTTT.

The chain's CDR3 is CSARDLWRGETQYF. In nucleotides, the CDR3 is TGCAGTGCTAGAGATCTCTGGCGGGGAGAGACCCAGTACTTC. The chain recombines TRBV20-1 with TRBJ2-4; D perhaps matches TRBD2 (6 bases). The J call is in doubt because the DNA end fits TRBJ2-5 better. Germline assignment: CDR1 DFQATT and CDR2 SNEGSKA (reference sequence). The CDR3 runs to 14 residues.

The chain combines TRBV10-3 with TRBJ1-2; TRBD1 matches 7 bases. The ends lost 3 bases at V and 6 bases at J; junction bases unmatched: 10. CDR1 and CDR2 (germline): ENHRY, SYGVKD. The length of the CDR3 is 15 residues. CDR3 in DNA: TGTGCCATCAGTGAAAGACAGAGACAGGGCGATGGCTACACCTTC. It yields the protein CAISERQRQGDGYTF.

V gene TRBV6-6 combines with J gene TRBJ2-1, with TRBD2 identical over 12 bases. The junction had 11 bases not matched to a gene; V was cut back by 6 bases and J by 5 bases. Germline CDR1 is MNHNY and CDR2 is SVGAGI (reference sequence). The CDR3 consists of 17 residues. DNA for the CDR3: TGTGCCAGCAGAACCAGTACACTAGCGGGGGGCCACAATGAGCAGTTCTTC. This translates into CASRTSTLAGGHNEQFF.

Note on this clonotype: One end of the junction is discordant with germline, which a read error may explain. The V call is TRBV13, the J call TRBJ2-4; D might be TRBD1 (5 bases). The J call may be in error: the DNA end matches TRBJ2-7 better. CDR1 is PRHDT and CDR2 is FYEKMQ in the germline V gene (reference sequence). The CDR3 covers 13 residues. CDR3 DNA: TGTGCCAGCAGCTTAAGGACATCCTGCGAGCAGTACTTC. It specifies CASSLRTSCEQYF.

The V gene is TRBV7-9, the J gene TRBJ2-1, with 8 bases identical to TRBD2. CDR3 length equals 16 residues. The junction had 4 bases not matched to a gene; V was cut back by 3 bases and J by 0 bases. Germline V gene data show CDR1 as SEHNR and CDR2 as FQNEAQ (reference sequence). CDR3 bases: TGTGCCAGCAGCTTCCCTACTAGCGGCTCCTACAATGAGCAGTTCTTC. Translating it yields CASSFPTSGSYNEQFF.

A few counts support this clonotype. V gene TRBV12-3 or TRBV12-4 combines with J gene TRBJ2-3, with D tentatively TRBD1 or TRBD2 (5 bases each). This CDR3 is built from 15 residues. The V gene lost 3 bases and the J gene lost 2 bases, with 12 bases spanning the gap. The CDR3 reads CASSFGTQNTDTQYF. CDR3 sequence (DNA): TGTGCCAGCAGTTTCGGGACCCAGAACACAGATACGCAGTATTTT.

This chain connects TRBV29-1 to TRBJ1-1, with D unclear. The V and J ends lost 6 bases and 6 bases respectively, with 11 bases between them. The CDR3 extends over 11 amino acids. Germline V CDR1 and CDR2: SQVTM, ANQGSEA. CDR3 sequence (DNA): TGCAGCGTCCTTCTAATCTCTGAAGCTTTCTTT. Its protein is CSVLLISEAFF. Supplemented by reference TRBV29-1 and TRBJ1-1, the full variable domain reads SAVISQKPSRDICQRGTSLTIQCQVDSQVTMMFWYRQQPGQSLTLIATANQGSEATYESGFVIDKFPISRPNLTFSTLTVSNMSPEDSSIYLCSVLLISEAFFGQGTRLTVV.

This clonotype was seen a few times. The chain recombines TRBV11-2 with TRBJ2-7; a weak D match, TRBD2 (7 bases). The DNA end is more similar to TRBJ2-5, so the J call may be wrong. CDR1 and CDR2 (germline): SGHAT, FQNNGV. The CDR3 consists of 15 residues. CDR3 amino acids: CASSPRGGGGKTQYF. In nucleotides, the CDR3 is TGTGCCAGCAGCCCCCGAGGGGGGGGCGGAAAGACCCAGTACTTC.

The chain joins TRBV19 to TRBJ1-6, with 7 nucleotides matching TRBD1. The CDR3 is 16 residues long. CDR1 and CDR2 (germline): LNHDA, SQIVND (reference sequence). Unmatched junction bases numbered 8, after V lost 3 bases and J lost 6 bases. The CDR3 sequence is CASSMRGQPTNSPLHF. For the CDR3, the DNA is TGTGCCAGTAGTATGCGGGGACAGCCAACTAATTCACCCCTCCACTTT. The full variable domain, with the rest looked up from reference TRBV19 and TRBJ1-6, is DGGITQSPKYLFRKEGQNVTLSCEQNLNHDAMYWYRQDPGQGLRLIYYSQIVNDFQKGDIAEGYSVSREKKESFPLTVTSAQKNPTAFYLCASSMRGQPTNSPLHFGNGTRLTVT.

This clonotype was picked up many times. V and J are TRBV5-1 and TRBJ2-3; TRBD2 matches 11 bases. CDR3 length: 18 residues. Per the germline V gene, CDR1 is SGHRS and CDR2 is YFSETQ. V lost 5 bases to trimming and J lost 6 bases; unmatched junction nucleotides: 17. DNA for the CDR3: TGCGCCAGCAGGGGAAGACTAGCGGGGTTTTCCCCACAGGATACGCAGTATTTT. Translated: CASRGRLAGFSPQDTQYF.

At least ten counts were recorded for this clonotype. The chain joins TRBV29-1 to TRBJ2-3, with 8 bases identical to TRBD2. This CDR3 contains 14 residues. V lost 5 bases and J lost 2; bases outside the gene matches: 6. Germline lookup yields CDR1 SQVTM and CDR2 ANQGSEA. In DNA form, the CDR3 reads TGCAGCGTTTCAAGAGCGGGGGCCACAGATACGCAGTATTTT. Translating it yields CSVSRAGATDTQYF.

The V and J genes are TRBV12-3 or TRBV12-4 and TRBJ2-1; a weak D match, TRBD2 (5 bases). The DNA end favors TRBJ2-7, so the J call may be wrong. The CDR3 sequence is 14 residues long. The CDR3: CASSIKAGINEQYF. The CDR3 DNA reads TGTGCCAGCAGTATCAAGGCGGGTATCAATGAGCAGTACTTC.